What follows are 26 T cell receptor beta chains derived from one specimen sequenced in a study of T-cell memory formation after mild COVID-19. TCRdb re-derived calls from the 5' RACE reads in MiXCR, one entry per CDR3 protein. The sample records about 470,000 distinct CDR3 sequences, 15% to 20% being singletons. Sequences were obtained from PBMCs or a T cell subset sorted from them (not recorded which). The receptor set was obtained from an adult woman who had mild COVID-19 (a few samples of this study predate the infection). Cell type and time point are not known.

The chain recombines TRBV7-9 with TRBJ2-3; D is unclear. Germline values: CDR1 SEHNR, CDR2 FQNEAQ (reference sequence). The CDR3 has 14 amino acids. The ends were cut back, 1 base at V and 4 bases at J, with 9 bases in the middle. The CDR3 reads CASSLVLESDTQYF. CDR3 DNA sequence: TGTGCCAGCAGCTTAGTACTGGAGTCAGATACGCAGTATTTT.

CDR3 bases: TGCGCCAGCAGAAGGGCAGGGGTGAACACTGAAGCTTTCTTT. This encodes CASRRAGVNTEAFF. V usage is TRBV5-1 and J usage is TRBJ1-1; a possible D gene is TRBD1 (6 bases). The CDR3 has 14 amino acids. CDR1 and CDR2 from the germline V gene are SGHRS and YFSETQ. Trimming took 5 bases from V and 0 from J, leaving 11 bases between them.

This clonotype showed up just a few times. J is TRBJ2-5 and V is TRBV29-1; TRBD1 matches 10 bases. Germline CDR1 SQVTM, CDR2 ANQGSEA. The CDR3 sequence is 14 residues long. Trimming at V came to 2 bases and at J to 2 bases, leaving 2 bases not matched to a gene. CDR3 nucleotides: TGCAGCGTTGAACCGGGACAGGGGCAAGAGACCCAGTACTTC. This codes for CSVEPGQGQETQYF. The full variable domain, with the rest looked up from reference TRBV29-1 and TRBJ2-5, is SAVISQKPSRDICQRGTSLTIQCQVDSQVTMMFWYRQQPGQSLTLIATANQGSEATYESGFVIDKFPISRPNLTFSTLTVSNMSPEDSSIYLCSVEPGQGQETQYFGPGTRLLVL.

This clonotype was counted a few times. The rearrangement joins TRBV11-2 to TRBJ2-1; D not resolved. The V gene's germline CDR1 is SGHAT and CDR2 FQNNGV. Trimming shortened V by 4 bases and J by 7 bases, and 11 bases separated the two germline ends. This CDR3 has 13 amino acids. CDR3 loop: CASSSVPSNEQFF. For the CDR3, the DNA is TGTGCCAGCAGCTCAGTGCCTAGTAATGAGCAGTTCTTC.

This clonotype was detected a few times. The gene calls are TRBV2 and TRBJ1-1; D is unresolved. Trimming removed 4 bases from V and 5 bases from J, with 14 bases in between. CDR1 SNHLY and CDR2 FYNNEI come from the germline V gene. CDR3 size: 14 residues. DNA of the CDR3: TGTGCCAGCAGTGTCCCGAGAGAAAGAACTGAAGCTTTCTTT. Translating it yields CASSVPRERTEAFF.

This clonotype turned up a few times. The CDR3, as DNA: TGCAGCGTTGAGCTGAAGGATGGACAGGGTTTCGAGCAGTACTTC. It encodes CSVELKDGQGFEQYF. This chain joins TRBV29-1 and TRBJ2-7, with TRBD1 matching 8 bases. After removal of 3 bases from V and 6 bases from J, the junction contained 13 bases not matched to a gene. The CDR3 is made up of 15 amino acids. Germline V gene lookup returns CDR1 SQVTM and CDR2 ANQGSEA.

V usage is TRBV28 and J usage is TRBJ2-7; the D gene is possibly TRBD2 (6 bases). Germline V gene sequence: CDR1 MDHEN, CDR2 SYDVKM. The CDR3 length is 14 residues. Trimming shortened V by 7 bases and J by 6 bases, and 19 bases separated the two germline ends. The CDR3 coding sequence is TGTGCCAGCACGGCCGGAGGGTTGGGTCGCGAGCAGTACTTC. It specifies CASTAGGLGREQYF.

The J gene is TRBJ2-3, the V gene TRBV10-3; D gene ambiguous. The germline gives CDR1 ENHRY, CDR2 SYGVKD. The CDR3 extends over 13 amino acids. V lost 4 bases and J 4 bases, leaving 9 bases between the germline ends. For the CDR3, the DNA is TGTGCCATCAGTGTTAGAGATCCAGATACGCAGTATTTT. It yields the protein CAISVRDPDTQYF.

This chain uses TRBV4-1 with TRBJ1-6; 8 bases fit TRBD1. V shed 3 bases, J shed 10 bases, and the junction held 5 bases outside the gene matches. This CDR3 is built from 14 residues. Germline V gives CDR1 MGHRA, CDR2 YSYEKL. The CDR3 DNA reads TGCGCCAGCAGCCACGGACAGGGTTCCTCACCCCTCCACTTT. Encoded protein: CASSHGQGSSPLHF.

In this sample, this clonotype turned up a few times. V usage is TRBV9 and J usage is TRBJ2-5; TRBD2 aligns across 9 bases. The CDR3 is made up of 15 amino acids. The J segment lost 5 bases and the V segment lost 0 bases, leaving 5 bases of the junction unmatched. Germline CDR1 SGDLS, CDR2 YYNGEE. The chain's CDR3 is CASSVGGGGAETQYF. The DNA for the CDR3 is TGTGCCAGCAGCGTAGGAGGCGGGGGGGCTGAGACCCAGTACTTC.

This clonotype was counted ten times or more. V gene TRBV5-1 combines with J gene TRBJ2-7; tentatively, D is TRBD2 (5 bases). Germline assignment: CDR1 SGHRS and CDR2 YFSETQ. The CDR3 contains 15 residues. The V end lost 0 bases, the J end lost 0 bases, and 10 bases lay between the germline ends. The CDR3 DNA sequence: TGCGCCAGCAGCTTGGGGACGGGGAGCTCCTACGAGCAGTACTTC. Amino acid sequence: CASSLGTGSSYEQYF. Filled out from reference TRBV5-1 and TRBJ2-7, the complete variable domain reads KAGVTQTPRYLIKTRGQQVTLSCSPISGHRSVSWYQQTPGQGLQFLFEYFSETQRNKGNFPGRFSGRQFSNSRSEMNVSTLELGDSALYLCASSLGTGSSYEQYFGPGTRLTVT.

This clonotype was detected only a few times. V usage is TRBV5-6 and J usage is TRBJ2-7; 9 bases match TRBD1. The CDR3 has 16 residues. Germline V gene sequence: CDR1 SGHDT, CDR2 YYEEEE. V was pared by 0 bases and J by 1 base, with 5 bases of the junction left unmatched. The CDR3 region is CASSLGIGTGSYEQYF. The CDR3 nucleotides are TGTGCCAGCAGCTTGGGGATAGGGACAGGGTCCTACGAGCAGTACTTC.

This clonotype has ten or more counts. The chain combines TRBV5-1 with TRBJ2-1, with D possibly TRBD1 on 6 matching bases. V was clipped by 7 bases and J by 9 bases, with 14 bases between them. The CDR3 contains 12 residues. From germline, CDR1 is SGHRS and CDR2 YFSETQ. This CDR3 reads CASSQGRGEQFF. In DNA, the CDR3 is TGCGCCAGCTCCCAGGGGCGTGGTGAGCAGTTCTTC.

This chain connects TRBV20-1 to TRBJ2-3; 12 nucleotides align to TRBD2. This CDR3 comprises 17 residues. V shed 5 bases, J shed 0 bases, and the junction held 9 bases outside the gene matches. Germline lookup yields CDR1 DFQATT and CDR2 SNEGSKA (reference sequence). CDR3 region: CSAYTSGGPLSTDTQYF. In nucleotides, the CDR3 is TGCAGTGCTTATACTAGCGGGGGGCCCCTTAGCACAGATACGCAGTATTTT.

The rearrangement uses TRBV4-1 and TRBJ2-7; D remains ambiguous. The germline CDR1 and CDR2 sequences are MGHRA and YSYEKL. This CDR3 has 13 amino acids. V gave up 1 base and J gave up 3 bases, with 7 bases separating them. CDR3 sequence reads: CASSQAVGYEQYF. CDR3 sequence (DNA): TGCGCCAGCAGCCAAGCCGTGGGCTACGAGCAGTACTTC.

The CDR3 reads CATSDLTSGGLQETQYF. CDR3 DNA: TGTGCCACCAGTGATTTAACTAGCGGGGGACTCCAAGAGACCCAGTACTTC. V is TRBV24-1 and J is TRBJ2-5; 11 nucleotides align to TRBD2. Germline trimming cut 1 base from V and 1 base from J; bases unmatched to any gene: 4. This CDR3 contains 17 residues. Germline CDR1 reads KGHDR; CDR2 reads SFDVKD.

This chain connects TRBV7-3 to TRBJ1-6; D not resolved. V lost 4 bases to trimming and J lost 6 bases, with 7 bases between them. The CDR3 loop spans 13 amino acids. Germline assignment: CDR1 SGHTA and CDR2 FQGTGA. The CDR3 bases are TGTGCCAGCAGCTCCGGTCCTAATTCACCCCTCCACTTT. It specifies CASSSGPNSPLHF.

This clonotype was seen a few times. The rearrangement links TRBV18 to TRBJ2-7; D might be TRBD1 or TRBD2, each matching 5 bases. The V gene lost 4 bases and the J gene lost 7 bases, with 14 bases spanning the gap. Germline-derived CDR1 and CDR2 are KGHSH and LQKENI. The CDR3 consists of 13 residues. CDR3 sequence reads: CASSRPGTGEQYF. CDR3 sequence (DNA): TGTGCCAGCTCACGGCCAGGGACGGGGGAGCAGTACTTC. The full variable domain, its missing parts supplied by reference TRBV18 and TRBJ2-7, is NAGVMQNPRHLVRRRGQEARLRCSPMKGHSHVYWYRQLPEEGLKFMVYLQKENIIDESGMPKERFSAEFPKEGPSILRIQQVVRGDSAAYFCASSRPGTGEQYFGPGTRLTVT.

The genes are TRBV20-1 and TRBJ2-3; no firm D call. The germline gives CDR1 DFQATT, CDR2 SNEGSKA (reference sequence). V shed 3 bases and J shed 3 bases, with 7 bases lying between them. The CDR3 is 12 amino acids. Here the CDR3 DNA reads TGCAGTGCTAGGCTGATGACAGATACGCAGTATTTT. Protein product: CSARLMTDTQYF.

This clonotype was found many times. This chain joins TRBV24-1 and TRBJ2-3, with TRBD1 identical over 7 bases. V lost 9 bases and J lost 3; bases outside the gene matches: 14. Germline V gene lookup returns CDR1 KGHDR and CDR2 SFDVKD. The CDR3 runs to 16 residues. The CDR3 protein is CATGTVTGVRTDTQYF. Here the CDR3 DNA reads TGTGCCACCGGAACGGTCACAGGGGTTCGGACAGATACGCAGTATTTT.

This clonotype was detected only a few times. The genes are TRBV3-1 and TRBJ1-2; D not resolved. CDR1 LGHDT and CDR2 YNNKEL come from the germline V gene (reference sequence). Trimming pared 0 bases from V and 3 bases from J, leaving 8 bases between. The CDR3 totals 14 residues. For the CDR3, the DNA is TGTGCCAGCAGCCAAGATCGAGACGACTATGGCTACACCTTC. This encodes CASSQDRDDYGYTF.

This clonotype occurred a few times. The rearrangement joins TRBV5-6 to TRBJ2-7, with 7 bases aligning to TRBD1. From germline, CDR1 is SGHDT and CDR2 YYEEEE. This CDR3 is 14 amino acids long. With 2 bases clipped from V and 3 bases from J, the junction kept 5 bases outside the gene matches. The CDR3 DNA reads as TGTGCCAGCAGCTTACAGGGGCCCTACTACGAGCAGTACTTC. Amino acid sequence: CASSLQGPYYEQYF.

This chain links TRBV6-2 or TRBV6-3 with TRBJ2-7, with 8 positions matching TRBD1. V shed 6 bases and J 4 bases; nucleotides not matched to a gene: 17. This CDR3 contains 17 residues. Per germline, CDR1 MNHEY and CDR2 SVGEGT. CDR3 sequence reads: CASRPLPRDRIRYEQYF. Written as DNA, the CDR3 is TGTGCCAGCAGACCTCTCCCTCGGGACAGGATCCGATACGAGCAGTACTTC.

The V call is TRBV20-1, the J call TRBJ2-3, with D possibly TRBD2 on 5 matching bases. This CDR3 is built from 15 residues. CDR1 and CDR2 (germline): DFQATT, SNEGSKA (reference sequence). V lost 0 bases to trimming and J lost 5 bases, with 15 bases between them. The CDR3 region has the DNA TGCAGTGCTAGAGATCGGCGGCTAGCAGAAGATACGCAGTATTTT. Translated, it gives CSARDRRLAEDTQYF.

The chain recombines TRBV18 with TRBJ1-2; D remains ambiguous. Germline CDR1 KGHSH, CDR2 LQKENI. The CDR3 is 17 residues long. Trimming pared 2 bases from V and 8 bases from J, leaving 24 bases between. For the CDR3, the DNA is TGTGCCAGCTCACCAATTCATCCGAACCCTACCCACTGGGGCTACACCTTC. This codes for CASSPIHPNPTHWGYTF. Supplemented by reference TRBV18 and TRBJ1-2, the full variable domain reads NAGVMQNPRHLVRRRGQEARLRCSPMKGHSHVYWYRQLPEEGLKFMVYLQKENIIDESGMPKERFSAEFPKEGPSILRIQQVVRGDSAAYFCASSPIHPNPTHWGYTFGSGTRLTVV.

This rearrangement joins TRBV6-5 to TRBJ2-3; D remains ambiguous. This CDR3 has 14 amino acids. In germline, CDR1 is MNHEY, CDR2 SVGAGI. Trimming shortened V by 0 bases and J by 6 bases, and 10 bases separated the two germline ends. CDR3 in DNA: TGTGCCAGCAGTTACTCGAACCCACAGGATACGCAGTATTTT. This sequence encodes CASSYSNPQDTQYF.